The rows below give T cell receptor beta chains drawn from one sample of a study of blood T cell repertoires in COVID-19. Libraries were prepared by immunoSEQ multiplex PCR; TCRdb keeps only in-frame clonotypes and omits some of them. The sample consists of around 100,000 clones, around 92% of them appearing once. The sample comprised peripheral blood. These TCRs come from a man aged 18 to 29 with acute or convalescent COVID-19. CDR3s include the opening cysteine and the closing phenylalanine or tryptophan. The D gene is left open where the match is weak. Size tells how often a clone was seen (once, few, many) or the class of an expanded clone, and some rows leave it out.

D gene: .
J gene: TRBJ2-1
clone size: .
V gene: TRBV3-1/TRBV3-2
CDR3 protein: CASSRAGGNEQFF
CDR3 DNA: TGTGCCAGCAGCCGGGCAGGTGGTAATGAGCAGTTCTTC

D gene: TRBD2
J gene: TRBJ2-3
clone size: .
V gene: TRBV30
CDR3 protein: CAWARAGGNTDTQYF
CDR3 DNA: TGTGCCTGGGCCCGAGCGGGAGGGAACACAGATACGCAGTATTTT

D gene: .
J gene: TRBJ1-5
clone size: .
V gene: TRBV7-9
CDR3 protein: CASSSTGANQPQHF
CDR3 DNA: TGTGCCAGCAGCTCGACAGGTGCTAATCAGCCCCAGCATTTT

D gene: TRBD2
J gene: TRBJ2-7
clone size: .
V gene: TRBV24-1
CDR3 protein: CATMGGSSYEQYF
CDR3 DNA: TGTGCCACCATGGGCGGGAGCTCCTACGAGCAGTACTTC

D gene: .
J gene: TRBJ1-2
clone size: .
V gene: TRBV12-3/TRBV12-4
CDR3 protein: CASRPPGPGGYTF
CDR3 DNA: TGTGCCAGCAGACCCCCGGGCCCGGGGGGCTACACCTTC

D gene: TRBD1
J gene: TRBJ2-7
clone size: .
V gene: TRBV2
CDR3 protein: CASSEGQGTYEQYF
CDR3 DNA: TGTGCCAGCAGTGAAGGACAGGGAACTTACGAGCAGTACTTC

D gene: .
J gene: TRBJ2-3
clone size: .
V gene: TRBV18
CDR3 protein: CASSPPTEFTDTQYF
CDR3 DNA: TGTGCCAGCTCACCACCCACAGAGTTCACAGATACGCAGTATTTT

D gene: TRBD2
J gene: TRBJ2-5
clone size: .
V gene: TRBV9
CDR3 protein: CASSVDQAGGQETQYF
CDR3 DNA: TGTGCCAGCAGCGTAGACCAAGCGGGGGGTCAAGAGACCCAGTACTTC

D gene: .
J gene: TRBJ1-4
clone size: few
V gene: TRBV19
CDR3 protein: CAGAGKDEKLFF
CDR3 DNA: TGTGCCGGCGCAGGAAAGGATGAAAAACTGTTTTTT

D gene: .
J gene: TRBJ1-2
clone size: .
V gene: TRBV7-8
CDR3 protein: CASSLSQGNYGYTF
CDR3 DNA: TGTGCCAGCAGCTTGAGTCAGGGAAACTATGGCTACACCTTC

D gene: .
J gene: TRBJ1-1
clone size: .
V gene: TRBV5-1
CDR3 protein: CASTPGWNTEAFF
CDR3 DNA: TGCGCCAGCACCCCAGGCTGGAACACTGAAGCTTTCTTT

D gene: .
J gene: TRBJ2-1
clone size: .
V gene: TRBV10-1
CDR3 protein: CASSSTGISYNEQFF
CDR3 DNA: TGCGCCAGCAGTTCAACAGGAATCTCCTACAATGAGCAGTTCTTC

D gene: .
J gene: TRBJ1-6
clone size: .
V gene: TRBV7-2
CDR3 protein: CASSSPGRALHF
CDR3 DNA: TGTGCCAGCAGCTCACCAGGGAGGGCCCTCCACTTT